The subject of this entry is one T cell receptor beta chain. The antigen remains unidentified. CDR1 LNHNV and CDR2 YYDKDF come from the germline V gene (reference sequence). Trimming removed 2 bases from V and 10 bases from J, with 17 bases in between. The CDR3 has 14 amino acids. Only in-frame clones appear in the TCRdb table, and some are missing; sequencing was by immunoSEQ multiplex PCR. The sample has under 150,000 clones, roughly 88% seen once. These data belong to a study of T cell responses to AZD1222 COVID-19 vaccine. Study results and limitations: White British ancestry dominated among donors, who included more females, and clonal diversity was possibly underestimated. Increases in Spike-specific TCR breadth and depth were seen after two AZD1222 doses.

The chain uses TRBV15 and TRBJ1-1; no clear D. The TCR sequence derives from an adult who received the AZD1222 COVID-19 vaccine. This sample comprised peripheral blood, obtained 28 days after the second AZD1222 dose. In DNA form, the CDR3 reads TGTGCCACCAGCAGAATAGGTACTGGTCGGGGAGCTTTCTTT. It encodes CATSRIGTGRGAFF.